Included here is one T cell receptor (beta chain) sequence, with context. These data originate in a study of shared clonotypes between healthy human individuals. Per the germline V gene, CDR1 is LNHNV and CDR2 is YYDKDF (reference sequence). Unmatched junction bases numbered 5, after V lost 0 bases and J lost 10 bases. The CDR3 totals 13 residues. Across several immunoSEQ plates, the genomic DNA of each subset was split evenly. In the original analysis: Because ImmunoSEQ provided only junction sequences with no quality scores, the filtering differed. Libraries were prepared by immunoSEQ multiplex PCR; TCRdb keeps only in-frame clonotypes and omits some of them. The V and J calls and clone size are taken from that table; D and trimming were inferred from the DNA. The sample holds over a million clones, around 78% seen once.

The sequencing sample was made of memory CD4+ T cells from PBMCs. As to subset: CD45RA-negative fraction. The J gene is TRBJ1-1, the V gene TRBV15, with TRBD1 matching over 7 bases. The sequence was collected from a man aged 18 to 29 in good health. Some clones in this sample may be carry-over from other donors' samples. This CDR3 is CATSRDLRGLAFF. CDR3 coding DNA: TGTGCCACCAGCAGAGATCTGAGGGGGCTAGCTTTCTTT.